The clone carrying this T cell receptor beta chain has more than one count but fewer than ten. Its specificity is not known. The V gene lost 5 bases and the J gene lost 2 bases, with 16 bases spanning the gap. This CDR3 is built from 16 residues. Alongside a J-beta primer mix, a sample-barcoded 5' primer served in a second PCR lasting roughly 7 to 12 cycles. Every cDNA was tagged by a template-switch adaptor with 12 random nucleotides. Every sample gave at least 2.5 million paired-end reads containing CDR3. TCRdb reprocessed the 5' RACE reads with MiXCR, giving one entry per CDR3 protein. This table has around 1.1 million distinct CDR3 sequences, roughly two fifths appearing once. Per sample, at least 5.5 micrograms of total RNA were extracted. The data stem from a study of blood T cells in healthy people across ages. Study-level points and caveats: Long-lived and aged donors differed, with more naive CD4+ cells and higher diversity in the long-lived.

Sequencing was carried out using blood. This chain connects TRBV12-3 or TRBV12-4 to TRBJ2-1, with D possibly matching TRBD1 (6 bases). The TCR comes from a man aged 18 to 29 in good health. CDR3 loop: CASSPGQSVTYNEQFF. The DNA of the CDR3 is TGTGCCAGCAGTCCCGGACAGTCCGTTACCTACAATGAGCAGTTCTTC.